The sequence of this T cell receptor beta chain was determined in a study of follicular helper T cells after annual influenza vaccination. Data came from immunoSEQ multiplex PCR; TCRdb stores just in-frame clones and leaves some out. This sample carries about 3,200 clones, 80% to 90% of them seen once, and the ten largest clones take under 1.3%. Germline-derived CDR1 and CDR2 are SGHNT and YYREEE (reference sequence). V lost 4 bases to trimming and J lost 1 base, with 9 bases between them. There are 14 residues in the CDR3. Time point indicated: 2014-2015 season, 7 days after vaccination. Excluded were substance abuse, HIV/AIDS, active cancer, immunomodulatory drugs and active illness.

The receptor was isolated from an adult who received the influenza vaccine. The sequencing used CXCR5+ CD38- circulating T follicular helper cells from blood, collected 7 days after influenza vaccination. Indicated subset: circulating Tfh, non-naive CD4+CXCR5+PD-1+ (ICOS+CD38+ or ICOS-CD38-). The J gene is TRBJ1-3, the V gene TRBV5-4; D may be TRBD1 (6 bases). CDR3 in DNA: TGTGCCAGCAGCCGGGACACTTCTGGAAACACCATATATTTT. It translates to CASSRDTSGNTIYF.